The 13 T cell receptor beta chains below were found in one sample sequenced in a study of regulatory T cells in long-lasting Graves disease. Construction of TCR beta libraries relied on iRepertoire HTBI primers and on Arm-PCR targeting CDR3 regions. TCRdb fed the multiplex PCR reads into MiXCR, producing one record per CDR3 protein. Of about 290,000 distinct CDR3 sequences in the sample, more than 20% were seen once. Time point meaning: persistent/refractory GD, antithyroid drugs over 5 years with positive TRAb. There was RNA extracted from PBMCs, and the TCR library was made from it. The sequencing used peripheral blood mononuclear cells (PBMCs), collected when the disease was refractory, from a patient treated with antithyroid drugs. The receptors derive from a female donor with Graves disease.

This clonotype was observed a few times. The chain is built from TRBV28 and TRBJ1-2; TRBD1 agrees at 7 bases. Trimming removed 6 bases from V and 9 bases from J; junction bases left unmatched: 4. The CDR3 consists of 11 residues. Looked up from germline, CDR1 is MDHEN and CDR2 is SYDVKM. The CDR3 reads CASRSTGSYTF. DNA of the CDR3: TGTGCCAGCAGATCGACAGGGAGCTACACCTTC.

The chain links TRBV6-2 or TRBV6-3 to TRBJ2-7; 11 bases align to TRBD2. The length of the CDR3 is 15 residues. The J segment lost 11 bases and the V segment lost 0 bases, leaving 9 bases of the junction unmatched. The germline V gene has CDR1 MNHEY and CDR2 SVGEGT. CDR3 sequence: CASSYSVLAGEKKYF. CDR3 DNA sequence: TGTGCCAGCAGTTACTCGGTACTAGCGGGAGAAAAGAAGTACTTC.

Turning to this clonotype: Given a much more abundant clone one base away, this may be a read error. The chain links TRBV2 to TRBJ2-7, with D possibly TRBD1 on 5 matching bases. Trimming removed 8 bases at V and 6 bases at J, with 11 bases between. The CDR3 totals 11 residues. Germline CDR1 reads SNHLY; CDR2 reads FYNNEI. CDR3 residues: CASRRGIEQYF. The DNA of the CDR3 is TGTGCCAGCCGAAGGGGAATCGAGCAGTACTTC.

This clonotype was observed many times. V gene TRBV7-9 combines with J gene TRBJ2-7; possibly TRBD1 or TRBD2 for D (5 bases each). Per the germline V gene, CDR1 is SEHNR and CDR2 is FQNEAQ (reference sequence). The ends were cut back, 5 bases at V and 5 bases at J, with 7 bases in the middle. The CDR3 contains 11 residues. CDR3 amino acids: CASSGDHEQYF. CDR3 nucleotides: TGTGCCAGCAGCGGGGACCACGAGCAGTACTTC.

The chain is built from TRBV27 and TRBJ1-5; D gene uncertain. Trimming took off 0 bases at V and 1 base at J, with 7 bases between the two ends. Germline V CDR1 and CDR2: MNHEY, SMNVEV (reference sequence). The CDR3 contains 15 residues. The DNA of the CDR3 is TGTGCCAGCAGTTTATCTTACACAAGCAATCAGCCCCAGCATTTT. Its protein product is CASSLSYTSNQPQHF.

Only a few counts were recorded for this clonotype. The rearrangement joins TRBV20-1 to TRBJ2-7; 8 nucleotides match TRBD1. Germline CDR1 reads DFQATT; CDR2 reads SNEGSKA (reference sequence). J lost 5 bases, V lost 2 bases, and 5 bases had no gene match. The CDR3 spans 13 residues. The DNA for the CDR3 is TGCAGTGCTAGACAGGGGGCCCTGGACGAGCAGTACTTC. Translated: CSARQGALDEQYF.

This clonotype was observed at least ten times. The V gene is TRBV15, the J gene TRBJ1-2; TRBD1 aligns across 8 bases. From germline, CDR1 is LNHNV and CDR2 YYDKDF (reference sequence). This CDR3 region has 18 residues. The V gene end was trimmed by 3 bases and the J gene end by 5 bases; junction bases not matched to a gene: 17. Written as DNA, the CDR3 is TGTGCCACCAGCAGTTCTGACGAAGCAGGGGGCTTTGGATATGGCTACACCTTC. It translates to CATSSSDEAGGFGYGYTF.

The V gene is TRBV7-9, the J gene TRBJ1-4, with TRBD1 identical over 7 bases. CDR1 and CDR2 (germline): SEHNR, FQNEAQ (reference sequence). The CDR3 is made up of 15 amino acids. V was pared by 3 bases and J by 4 bases, with 5 bases of the junction left unmatched. The CDR3 is CASSFHRGGNEKLFF. CDR3 sequence (DNA): TGTGCCAGCAGCTTTCACAGGGGCGGTAATGAAAAACTGTTTTTT.

This clonotype has at least ten counts. The chain uses TRBV7-2 and TRBJ2-7; 13 positions agree with TRBD2. This CDR3 has 17 residues. Trimming at V came to 1 base and at J to 3 bases, leaving 6 bases not matched to a gene. Per germline, CDR1 SGHTA and CDR2 FQGNSA. Here the CDR3 reads CASSLGGTSGIVYEQYF. In DNA form, the CDR3 reads TGTGCCAGCAGCTTAGGGGGGACTAGCGGGATTGTCTACGAGCAGTACTTC.

V gene TRBV6-5 combines with J gene TRBJ1-1; TRBD1 matches at 7 bases. The germline V gene has CDR1 MNHEY and CDR2 SVGAGI. The CDR3 extends over 15 amino acids. V shed 3 bases, J shed 3 bases, and the junction held 7 bases outside the gene matches. Written as DNA, the CDR3 is TGTGCCAGCAGTTATCTCGACAGGGTCGACACTGAAGCTTTCTTT. Translated, it gives CASSYLDRVDTEAFF.

The V and J genes are TRBV4-1 and TRBJ1-5, with a weak D call TRBD1 (5 bases). This CDR3 is built from 15 residues. V lost 0 bases, J lost 6 bases, and 12 bases lay in between. Looked up from germline, CDR1 is MGHRA and CDR2 is YSYEKL. CDR3 amino acids: CASSQDGGGGQPQHF. The CDR3 DNA reads as TGCGCCAGCAGCCAAGACGGGGGGGGAGGTCAGCCCCAGCATTTT.

Ten or more counts support this clonotype. CDR3: CAVDGTVIGYGYTF. The DNA of the CDR3 is TGTGCCGTAGACGGGACAGTCATCGGCTATGGCTACACCTTC. V gene TRBV2 combines with J gene TRBJ1-2, with 7 bases lining up with TRBD1. The CDR3 runs to 14 residues. Germline values: CDR1 SNHLY, CDR2 FYNNEI. Trimming removed 11 bases from V and 4 bases from J; junction bases left unmatched: 13. Full variable domain (outside the CDR3, taken from reference TRBV2 and TRBJ1-2): EPEVTQTPSHQVTQMGQEVILRCVPISNHLYFYWYRQILGQKVEFLVSFYNNEISEKSEIFDDQFSVERPDGSNFTLKIRSTKLEDSAMYFCAVDGTVIGYGYTFGSGTRLTVV.

The V gene is TRBV27, the J gene TRBJ1-4; D might be TRBD1 (5 bases). Per the germline V gene, CDR1 is MNHEY and CDR2 is SMNVEV (reference sequence). V lost 5 bases, J lost 9 bases, and 16 bases lay in between. The CDR3 runs 14 residues. CDR3 sequence: CASSRDNRIKKLFF. The CDR3 bases are TGTGCCAGCAGTAGAGATAACAGGATAAAAAAACTGTTTTTT.